The source of this T cell receptor beta chain is a study of metastatic and nonmetastatic thyroid tumors (dated by TCRdb to about 2020). In the study overall: Repertoires from peripheral blood and from tumor or nodule tissue samples of malignant and benign thyroid patients were compared. Study-level results and caveats: TCR beta diversity was reported as significantly higher in malignant tumors than in benign nodules, in both blood and tumor samples.

Library preparation used PCR. The listed sequencing device is Illumina HiSeq 4000. High-throughput sequencing was used to profile the TCR beta-chain CDR3 region of each patient. As for how the authors treated the data: The researchers built a classifier to tell apart papillary thyroid cancer patients with distant metastasis, based on CDR3 differences among clinicopathological groups. The Shannon index was used to assess repertoire diversity, and the Morisita-Horn index was used to assess tumor-blood repertoire similarity. The public reads were run again by TCRdb, first through fastp at Q25 and then through MiXCR, and only productive beta chains were kept. The V and J calls and clone size come from TCRdb's table, not from the authors' own analysis. Present in this sample are 17,000 or so clones, 20% to 25% of which were seen just once. Jointly, the top ten make up approximately 15% of the sample. Before undergoing thyroid surgery, none of the patients had been given any kind of treatment. Using T-cell receptor beta sequencing, the study looked back at clinical samples from patients collected from the early 2010s to the late 2010s.

About this clone: Its antigen specificity is not known. Germline and junction disagree at one end, which may indicate a read error.

The germline V gene encodes CDR1 MDHEN and CDR2 SYDVKM. Counted from cysteine to phenylalanine, this CDR3 has 14 amino acids. Only CDR3 DNA remains: 42 bases, in frame from the first base. The sequencing sample was made of tumor tissue. The receptor comes from a female donor with papillary thyroid cancer or a benign thyroid nodule (not recorded which). Some clones in this sample may be carry-over from other donors' samples. The sequence links TRBV28 to TRBJ2-2; 9 bases in the middle match TRBD2. The CDR3 protein: CASSRTSAAGELSF. The DNA sequence follows: TGTGCCAGCAGTCGGACTAGCGCTGCCGGGGAGCTGTCTTTT.